This TCR beta chain stems from a study of blood T cells in healthy people across ages. CDR1 and CDR2 from the germline V gene are MNHEY and SMNVEV (reference sequence). The CDR3 runs to 13 residues. V was trimmed by 7 bases and J by 1 base, leaving 10 bases between them. Findings and limits, study-wide: A greater number of naive CD4+ cells and higher diversity distinguished long-lived donors from aged donors.

The second PCR ran about 6 to 12 cycles with a sample-barcoded 5' primer and J-beta primers. TCRdb re-called the 5' RACE reads through MiXCR, storing one row per CDR3 protein. Found here are 1,300,000 or so distinct CDR3 sequences, roughly 60% of them singletons; the top ten hold 6.5% to 8.5%. As concerns this clonotype: Its specificity is not known.

The source material was blood. The TCR originated in a young man in good health. The chain carries TRBV27 and TRBJ1-1; no definite D call. Here the CDR3 DNA reads TGTGCCAGCAACCAGAGGGAGAACACTGAAGCTTTCTTT. This translates into CASNQRENTEAFF.